This paragraph covers one T cell receptor beta chain sequence. What it binds is unknown. Germline assignment: CDR1 SGHDN and CDR2 FVKESK. Trimming took off 3 bases at V and 3 bases at J, with 9 bases between the two ends. This CDR3 is built from 14 residues. Sequenced by immunoSEQ multiplex PCR; TCRdb stores in-frame clones only, minus some. This sample has about 130,000 clones; around 89% occur once, and the top ten carry roughly 3.9%. The sample originates from a study of T cell responses to AZD1222 COVID-19 vaccine. Study context: It was second doses at about 4 or about 12 weeks that were pooled.

Regarding the study as a whole: Sampling that yielded the repertoires occurred only after the peak T cell response. Spike-specific TCR breadth and depth went up after people got two AZD1222 doses.

The specimen comprised peripheral blood, sampled on day 0 of AZD1222 vaccination. This receptor was identified in an adult in good health. The chain couples TRBV14 to TRBJ1-3; D may be TRBD1 (6 bases). CDR3 nucleotide sequence: TGTGCCAGCAGCCATAGGGGGTTTGGAAACACCATATATTTT. Its translation is CASSHRGFGNTIYF.